These 14 T cell receptor beta chains originate from one sample sequenced in a study of blood T cell repertoires in COVID-19. Sequencing used immunoSEQ multiplex PCR; TCRdb keeps in-frame clones, though not all of them. The sample holds 130,000 or so clones, 70% to 90% seen once. Material: PBMCs or T cells enriched from blood (not recorded which). Receptors originate from a woman in her forties or fifties with acute COVID-19.

J is TRBJ1-2 and V is TRBV5-4; 10 bases match TRBD1. Unmatched junction bases numbered 9, after V lost 4 bases and J lost 6 bases. The CDR3 is made up of 15 amino acids. CDR1 SGHNT and CDR2 YYREEE come from the germline V gene (reference sequence). Here the CDR3 DNA reads TGTGCCAGCAGCGCCTTGACAGGGGGCGGAAATGGCTACACCTTC. This gives the protein CASSALTGGGNGYTF.

The chain carries TRBV3-1 (or the pseudogene TRBV3-2) and TRBJ1-3; D perhaps matches TRBD1 (5 bases). The CDR3 has 16 residues. V was pared by 0 bases and J by 3 bases, with 12 bases between. Germline CDR1 is LGHDT and CDR2 is YNNKEL (reference sequence). For the CDR3, the DNA is TGTGCCAGCAGCCAAGACAGTCGGGGGTATGGAAACACCATATATTTT. Translating it yields CASSQDSRGYGNTIYF.

The rearrangement uses TRBV18 and TRBJ2-5; 10 bases fit TRBD2. This CDR3 region has 15 residues. The ends lost 2 bases at V and 5 bases at J; junction bases unmatched: 5. Germline V gene data show CDR1 as KGHSH and CDR2 as LQKENI. The chain's CDR3 is CASSPVAGGGETQYF. The CDR3 region has the DNA TGTGCCAGCTCACCAGTAGCGGGAGGAGGGGAGACCCAGTACTTC.

Comments on this clone: This sample includes further DNA sequences coding for the same CDR3. The V gene is TRBV14, the J gene TRBJ2-5; 7 nucleotides match TRBD2. V gave up 3 bases and J gave up 2 bases; unmatched junction bases: 9. The CDR3 has 16 residues. Germline V gene lookup returns CDR1 SGHDN and CDR2 FVKESK. The CDR3 DNA reads TGTGCCAGCAGCCATCTTCGGGCTAGCGGTCAAGAGACCCAGTACTTC. This gives the protein CASSHLRASGQETQYF.

The V and J genes are TRBV9 and TRBJ1-4; 7 nucleotides line up with TRBD1. The V and J ends lost 2 bases and 0 bases, in that order; junction bases with no gene match: 4. The CDR3 is made up of 16 amino acids. Germline lookup yields CDR1 SGDLS and CDR2 YYNGEE. DNA of the CDR3: TGTGCCAGCAGCGTCGGGACAGCCACAACTAATGAAAAACTGTTTTTT. Protein sequence: CASSVGTATTNEKLFF.

The chain has TRBV12-5 and TRBJ2-3; 9 positions agree with TRBD2. V trimming: 4 bases; J trimming: 0 bases; junction bases outside the gene matches: 5. Germline V CDR1 and CDR2: LGHNT, FRNRAP. The CDR3 consists of 16 residues. The CDR3 DNA sequence: TGTGCTAGTGGTTCCCCTAGCGGGGTAAGCACAGATACGCAGTATTTT. This translates into CASGSPSGVSTDTQYF.

The chain carries TRBV2 and TRBJ1-6; D remains ambiguous. Trimming removed 2 bases from V and 7 bases from J, with 12 bases in between. The CDR3 is 15 amino acids. CDR1 SNHLY and CDR2 FYNNEI come from the germline V gene. CDR3 nucleotide sequence: TGTGCCAGCAGTGAAACCCCGGGAGGGAATTCACCCCTCCACTTT. Translated, it gives CASSETPGGNSPLHF.

V and J are TRBV6-2 or TRBV6-3 and TRBJ2-6, with D perhaps matching TRBD1 (5 bases). CDR1 and CDR2 (germline): MNHEY, SVGEGT. The CDR3 runs to 16 residues. V gave up 5 bases and J gave up 4 bases, with 15 bases separating them. The CDR3 is CASSDGHSAGANVLTF. Here the CDR3 DNA reads TGTGCCAGCAGTGATGGACACAGTGCCGGGGCCAACGTCCTGACTTTC.

This clone showed up just a few times. The V and J genes are TRBV6-2 or TRBV6-3 and TRBJ2-3; possibly TRBD2 for D (5 bases). CDR3 length equals 14 residues. Trimming took off 0 bases at V and 4 bases at J, with 8 bases between the two ends. The germline V gene encodes CDR1 MNHEY and CDR2 SVGEGT. CDR3 nucleotides: TGTGCCAGCAGTTACTCGGCTAGCCCAGATACGCAGTATTTT. Its protein is CASSYSASPDTQYF.

The CDR3 region is CASSPPSIGGGPGKQYF. The CDR3 DNA reads as TGTGCCAGCAGCCCACCCTCGATCGGGGGAGGGCCTGGTAAGCAGTACTTC. The rearrangement links TRBV5-6 to TRBJ2-7, with 7 bases that match TRBD2. The CDR3 loop spans 17 amino acids. Germline CDR1 reads SGHDT; CDR2 reads YYEEEE. Losses at the gene ends were 4 bases for V and 8 bases for J; bases not matched to a gene: 21.

The chain combines TRBV11-1 with TRBJ2-3; 10 nucleotides align to TRBD2. Trimming removed 5 bases from V and 3 bases from J; junction bases left unmatched: 2. Looked up from germline, CDR1 is SGHAT and CDR2 is FQDESV (reference sequence). The CDR3 consists of 14 residues. Here the CDR3 DNA reads TGTGCCAGCAGCCCGACTAGCGGGACAGATACGCAGTATTTT. It specifies CASSPTSGTDTQYF.

This sequence joins TRBV30 and TRBJ1-1, with D unresolved. This CDR3 has 13 amino acids. V lost 7 bases to trimming and J lost 0 bases, with 12 bases between them. CDR1 is GTSNPN and CDR2 is SVGIG in the germline V gene (reference sequence). CDR3 DNA sequence: TGTGCCTATACCCGGAGCGTGAACACTGAAGCTTTCTTT. Protein sequence: CAYTRSVNTEAFF.

This clone has more than one count but fewer than ten. The chain recombines TRBV27 with TRBJ2-7; a possible D gene is TRBD2 (6 bases). Germline V gives CDR1 MNHEY, CDR2 SMNVEV (reference sequence). V was clipped by 0 bases and J by 3 bases, with 12 bases between them. The CDR3 length is 15 residues. CDR3 nucleotides: TGTGCCAGCAGTTTATCTCTGCGGGGTGTCTACGAGCAGTACTTC. Translated, it gives CASSLSLRGVYEQYF.

The chain recombines TRBV30 with TRBJ1-5, with D perhaps matching TRBD1 (5 bases). Germline V gene sequence: CDR1 GTSNPN, CDR2 SVGIG (reference sequence). V was cut by 0 bases and J by 4 bases, with 13 bases left in between. This CDR3 has 15 amino acids. The CDR3, as DNA: TGTGCCTGGAGTGTAATCGACAGTTTGAATCAGCCCCAGCATTTT. It translates to CAWSVIDSLNQPQHF.